These 24 T cell receptor beta chains share one sample of origin, sequenced in a study of cytomegalovirus exposure and HLA in healthy donors. PCR employed 60 Vbeta and 13 Jbeta primers. TCRdb's copy holds only in-frame clones and misses some; the assay was immunoSEQ multiplex PCR. The sample includes about 52,000 clones. Source material: PBMCs. These receptors all come from a woman in her sixties or seventies in good health and CMV-seropositive.

This chain connects TRBV19 to TRBJ1-2; 8 bases are a match to TRBD1. CDR3 size: 15 residues. Unmatched junction bases numbered 9, after V lost 2 bases and J lost 7 bases. Per germline, CDR1 LNHDA and CDR2 SQIVND (reference sequence). The CDR3 spells CASSISATGDGGYTF. DNA of the CDR3: TGTGCCAGTAGTATATCAGCGACAGGGGATGGTGGCTACACCTTC.

The CDR3: CSASRVSGYTF. The CDR3 nucleotides are TGCAGTGCTAGCAGGGTTAGTGGCTACACCTTC. This rearrangement joins TRBV20-1 to TRBJ1-2; a possible D gene is TRBD1 (5 bases). With 3 bases removed from V and 7 bases from J, the gap between germline ends came to 9 bases. The CDR3 extends over 11 amino acids. The germline V gene has CDR1 DFQATT and CDR2 SNEGSKA (reference sequence).

The chain joins TRBV18 to TRBJ2-1, with 12 nucleotides matching TRBD2. Germline CDR1 and CDR2: KGHSH and LQKENI. The CDR3 loop spans 17 amino acids. V was clipped by 4 bases and J by 7 bases; unmatched bases: 11. CDR3 DNA: TGTGCCAGCTCACTCACTAGCGGGGGGACCTCGGGGAATGAGCAGTTCTTC. It specifies CASSLTSGGTSGNEQFF.

The chain uses TRBV6-5 and TRBJ2-7; D is possibly TRBD2 (5 bases). Trimming shortened V by 4 bases and J by 0 bases, and 10 bases separated the two germline ends. The length of the CDR3 is 14 residues. CDR1 and CDR2 from the germline V gene are MNHEY and SVGAGI. The CDR3 region has the DNA TGTGCCAGCAGTTTCCGGGGAAGCTCCTACGAGCAGTACTTC. Translation: CASSFRGSSYEQYF.

The J gene is TRBJ1-2, the V gene TRBV5-4; D is uncertain. The CDR3 is made up of 14 amino acids. With 0 bases removed from V and 5 bases from J, the gap between germline ends came to 11 bases. Germline V CDR1 and CDR2: SGHNT, YYREEE (reference sequence). CDR3 coding DNA: TGTGCCAGCAGCTTGGACGGTGGGGAGTATGGCTACACCTTC. As protein: CASSLDGGEYGYTF.

The chain uses TRBV13 and TRBJ1-1; perhaps TRBD1 as D (6 bases). Germline assignment: CDR1 PRHDT and CDR2 FYEKMQ (reference sequence). This CDR3 has 16 amino acids. Trimming cost V 0 bases and J 6 bases, with 17 bases left between them. The CDR3 DNA reads as TGTGCCAGCAGCTTAGGACAGGGCATGATTATGGCTGAAGCTTTCTTT. Its translation is CASSLGQGMIMAEAFF. Full variable domain (remainder filled in from reference TRBV13 and TRBJ1-1): AAGVIQSPRHLIKEKRETATLKCYPIPRHDTVYWYQQGPGQDPQFLISFYEKMQSDKGSIPDRFSAQQFSDYHSELNMSSLELGDSALYFCASSLGQGMIMAEAFFGQGTRLTVV.

The chain carries TRBV10-3 and TRBJ1-2; D not certain. CDR3 size: 12 residues. Germline lookup yields CDR1 ENHRY and CDR2 SYGVKD. Trimming stripped 4 bases from V and 2 bases from J, with 5 bases between. For the CDR3, the DNA is TGTGCCATCAGTGGCCGGAACTATGGCTACACCTTC. Amino acids: CAISGRNYGYTF.

J is TRBJ1-1 and V is TRBV29-1; D gene ambiguous. V dropped 4 bases and J dropped 4 bases, with 4 bases sitting between them. The CDR3 runs 10 residues. Germline V gives CDR1 SQVTM, CDR2 ANQGSEA. CDR3 in DNA: TGCAGCGTTGTTCTCACTGAAGCTTTCTTT. The encoded protein is CSVVLTEAFF.

The V call is TRBV28, the J call TRBJ2-7; the D gene is possibly TRBD2 (6 bases). CDR3 length equals 14 residues. CDR1 and CDR2 from the germline V gene are MDHEN and SYDVKM. Trimming removed 3 bases at V and 7 bases at J, with 16 bases between. The CDR3 here is CASSFGGTGWEQYF. DNA of the CDR3: TGTGCCAGCAGTTTCGGCGGGACGGGGTGGGAGCAGTACTTC.

The gene calls are TRBV6-5 and TRBJ2-7, with TRBD2 matching 10 bases. The V gene end was trimmed by 5 bases and the J gene end by 2 bases; junction bases not matched to a gene: 6. In germline, CDR1 is MNHEY, CDR2 SVGAGI. The CDR3 totals 15 residues. CDR3 bases: TGTGCCAGCAGTCTAGGGAGCGGGGGGGCCTACGAGCAGTACTTC. Amino acid sequence: CASSLGSGGAYEQYF.

The genes are TRBV10-3 and TRBJ1-1; TRBD1 matches at 9 bases. This CDR3 is built from 11 residues. J was trimmed by 11 bases and V by 6 bases; bases with no gene match: 4. The germline V gene has CDR1 ENHRY and CDR2 SYGVKD. CDR3 coding DNA: TGTGCCATCAGGGCGACAGGGGGGGCTTTCTTT. Protein sequence: CAIRATGGAFF.

The V and J genes are TRBV5-1 and TRBJ2-2; D is perhaps TRBD2 (6 bases). Trimming cost V 5 bases and J 7 bases, with 15 bases left between them. Germline assignment: CDR1 SGHRS and CDR2 YFSETQ. CDR3 length: 14 amino acids. The CDR3 spells CASRRDPGGGELFF. CDR3 in DNA: TGCGCCAGCAGGCGGGACCCCGGAGGCGGGGAGCTGTTTTTT.

The V call is TRBV7-9, the J call TRBJ1-3; weak D call: TRBD1 (5 bases). The germline V and J ends were trimmed by 5 bases and 2 bases, with 10 bases remaining between them. Germline V lookup: CDR1 SEHNR, CDR2 FQNEAQ (reference sequence). This CDR3 contains 14 residues. The CDR3 DNA is TGTGCCAGCAGCCGCGGGACGGCTGGAAACACCATATATTTT. Translated: CASSRGTAGNTIYF.

J is TRBJ1-1 and V is TRBV9, with D perhaps TRBD1 (6 bases). The V and J ends lost 3 bases and 4 bases respectively, with 13 bases between them. Germline V gene lookup returns CDR1 SGDLS and CDR2 YYNGEE. The length of the CDR3 is 14 residues. The CDR3 protein is CASSAWTDSTEAFF. In DNA form, the CDR3 reads TGTGCCAGCAGCGCGTGGACGGACAGCACTGAAGCTTTCTTT.

V usage is TRBV2 and J usage is TRBJ1-1; 8 bases line up with TRBD1. This CDR3 is built from 16 residues. J was trimmed by 1 base and V by 4 bases; bases with no gene match: 8. Germline values: CDR1 SNHLY, CDR2 FYNNEI. CDR3 region: CASSVRDRNSNTEAFF. In nucleotides, the CDR3 is TGTGCCAGCAGTGTCCGGGACAGGAATTCGAACACTGAAGCTTTCTTT.

The chain is built from TRBV7-8 and TRBJ2-3; D perhaps matches TRBD2 (6 bases). CDR1 is SGHVS, CDR2 FQNEAQ, per germline. The CDR3 has 15 residues. With 1 base removed from V and 1 base from J, the gap between germline ends came to 9 bases. CDR3 nucleotides: TGTGCCAGCAGCTTAGTTGGAGGGGGCACAGATACGCAGTATTTT. Protein sequence: CASSLVGGGTDTQYF.

The V gene is TRBV7-2, the J gene TRBJ2-3; 9 bases agree with TRBD2. Unmatched junction bases numbered 12, after V lost 6 bases and J lost 8 bases. The CDR3 length is 15 residues. Per germline, CDR1 SGHTA and CDR2 FQGNSA. CDR3 region: CASSSRTSESVTQYF. The DNA of the CDR3 is TGTGCCAGCAGTTCGAGGACTAGCGAAAGTGTTACGCAGTATTTT.

The rearrangement links TRBV6-5 to TRBJ1-2; D remains unclear. Germline V lookup: CDR1 MNHEY, CDR2 SVGAGI. The germline V and J ends were trimmed by 2 bases and 0 bases, with 13 bases remaining between them. CDR3 size: 16 residues. The CDR3 protein is CASSYAEAAANYGYTF. In DNA form, the CDR3 reads TGTGCCAGCAGTTACGCAGAGGCAGCAGCTAACTATGGCTACACCTTC.

The chain has TRBV11-2 and TRBJ2-1; TRBD2 matches 12 bases. V lost 4 bases, J lost 6 bases, and 1 base stayed unmatched. The CDR3 contains 14 residues. Germline CDR1 and CDR2: SGHAT and FQNNGV. The CDR3 nucleotides read TGTGCCAGCAGCTCGACTAGCGGGGGCAATGAGCAGTTCTTC. It encodes CASSSTSGGNEQFF.

The chain joins TRBV7-2 to TRBJ1-1; tentative D call: TRBD1 (5 bases). Germline CDR1 reads SGHTA; CDR2 reads FQGNSA. There are 12 residues in the CDR3. Trimming removed 5 bases at V and 10 bases at J, with 14 bases between. The CDR3 region has the DNA TGTGCCAGCAGCCACACAGGCTTGGCAGCTTTCTTT. Encoded protein: CASSHTGLAAFF.

V gene TRBV29-1 combines with J gene TRBJ1-1, with a tentative D call TRBD1 (6 bases). V was shortened by 7 bases and J by 3 bases, with 15 bases between the two germline ends. From germline, CDR1 is SQVTM and CDR2 ANQGSEA. The CDR3 is 13 amino acids. DNA of the CDR3: TGCAGCGGTGGGGGACACCTAGACACTGAAGCTTTCTTT. Translation gives CSGGGHLDTEAFF.

The V gene is TRBV6-5, the J gene TRBJ2-7, with TRBD1 matching over 10 bases. V trimming: 4 bases; J trimming: 2 bases; junction bases outside the gene matches: 5. Germline CDR1 and CDR2: MNHEY and SVGAGI. The CDR3 is 15 residues long. In DNA form, the CDR3 reads TGTGCCAGCAGTTCGGACAGGGGGTCCGCCTACGAGCAGTACTTC. Protein: CASSSDRGSAYEQYF.

CDR3 loop: CASSRQGGQETQYF. The CDR3 DNA reads as TGTGCCAGCAGTCGACAGGGGGGGCAAGAGACCCAGTACTTC. The chain recombines TRBV7-2 with TRBJ2-5; 9 positions match TRBD1. This CDR3 comprises 14 residues. Germline V gives CDR1 SGHTA, CDR2 FQGNSA. V trimming: 6 bases; J trimming: 2 bases; junction bases outside the gene matches: 4.

The rearrangement uses TRBV5-1 and TRBJ1-3; no clear D gene. The ends were cut back, 0 bases at V and 0 bases at J, with 10 bases in the middle. CDR3 length equals 16 residues. Germline V CDR1 and CDR2: SGHRS, YFSETQ. CDR3 in amino acids: CASSLGGESSGNTIYF. CDR3 nucleotide sequence: TGCGCCAGCAGCTTGGGTGGAGAAAGCTCTGGAAACACCATATATTTT.